This entry lists 27 T cell receptor beta chains sequenced from one sample in a study of CD8+ T cells in alopecia areata. CD4, CD8alpha, NKG2D, NKG2ACE and other markers were used to sort pooled cutaneous lymph node cells. cDNA reverse transcribed from extracted RNA served as the sequencing template. Assay: immunoSEQ multiplex PCR; the TCRdb copy retains only in-frame clones and omits some. The sample yields around 290,000 clones, without any singletons. The sequenced material came from CD4+ T cells sorted from a lymph node. The receptors originated from a C3H/HeJ mouse with alopecia areata. The strain's MHC type: H2-k.

Worth noting for this clone: Here the gene names and germline are mouse. The sequenced fragment ends 4 residues before the CDR3 boundary, so the rest is inferred from the germline J gene. This chain links TRBV13-2 with TRBJ2-7; 7 nucleotides match TRBD1. The CDR3 is 13 amino acids. Germline V gene sequence: CDR1 NNHNN, CDR2 SYGAGS (reference sequence). CDR3 DNA (partial): TGTGCCAGCGGTGATCAGGGGGTGTAT. As protein: CASGDQGVY. The complete CDR3 reads CASGDQGVYEQYF.

In its sample, this clone was seen a few times. Gene names refer to mouse genes. The read gets to within 4 residues of the CDR3 end, and the germline J gene fills in the rest. This sequence joins TRBV3 and TRBJ2-3; 10 nucleotides match TRBD2. V was pared by 3 bases and J by 3 bases, with 9 bases of the junction left unmatched. The CDR3 sequence is 17 residues long. Germline lookup yields CDR1 SNHLY and CDR2 FYNGKV (reference sequence). The covered CDR3 bases are TGTGCCAGCAGCTTCCGGACTGGGGGCCTATGCGCAGAA. Its translation is CASSFRTGGLCAE. The entire CDR3 reads CASSFRTGGLCAETLYF.

This clone showed up just a few times. Genes and germline are mouse. The read falls 4 residues short of the CDR3 end, and the missing part is taken from the germline J gene. The chain couples TRBV31 to TRBJ2-7, with 9 bases aligning to TRBD2. The length of the CDR3 is 15 residues. Germline-derived CDR1 and CDR2 are GKSSPN and SITVG. Trimming cost V 0 bases and J 3 bases; bases outside gene matches: 6. This chain's CDR3 is CAWSLFWGGFYEQYF. CDR3 DNA (partial): TGTGCCTGGAGTCTTTTCTGGGGGGGATTCTAT.

This clone occurred a few times. Here the gene names and germline are mouse. Coverage ceases 4 residues before the CDR3 finishes, and the germline J gene fills in the end. The chain has TRBV13-1 and TRBJ2-4, with D possibly TRBD1 on 5 matching bases. Trimming took 3 bases from V and 3 from J, leaving 14 bases between them. The V gene's germline CDR1 is NSHNY and CDR2 SYGAGN. The CDR3 contains 15 residues. Here the CDR3 reads CASSGRTGAQNTLYF. The DNA read from the CDR3 is TGTGCCAGCAGTGGGAGAACAGGAGCCCAAAAC.

Points on this clone: Here the gene names and germline are mouse. The CDR3 extends 4 residues past the end of the read, so its final part is completed from the germline J gene. The J gene is TRBJ2-5, the V gene TRBV5; weak D call: TRBD1 (5 bases). The germline gives CDR1 LGHNA, CDR2 YNLKQL (reference sequence). Between the trimmed V and J ends, which lost 1 base and 0 bases, there was a span of 8 bases. The CDR3 is 15 residues long. CDR3 sequence: CASSQVGENQDTQYF. The covered CDR3 bases are TGTGCCAGCAGCCAAGTAGGGGAGAACCAAGAC.

About this clone itself: Gene names refer to mouse genes. Coverage ceases 4 residues before the CDR3 finishes, and the germline J gene fills in the end. This chain joins TRBV1 and TRBJ2-7; 11 bases map to TRBD2. This CDR3 has 16 amino acids. Germline V gives CDR1 NSQYPW, CDR2 LRSPGD (reference sequence). The CDR3 spells CTCSADLTGGVHEQYF. The CDR3 bases that were read are TGCACCTGCAGTGCAGATCTGACTGGGGGGGTGCAT.

In its sample, this clone was seen a few times. The genes and germline here are from mouse. The observed sequence ends 4 residues before the CDR3 terminus, with the missing tail filled in from the germline J gene. The rearrangement links TRBV1 to TRBJ2-5; 12 nucleotides align to TRBD1. CDR3 size: 15 residues. Germline CDR1 NSQYPW, CDR2 LRSPGD (reference sequence). The sequenced CDR3 bases are TGCACCTGCAGTGCAGGGGACAGGGGGCGAGAC. Translating gives CTCSAGDRGRD. The whole CDR3 protein reads CTCSAGDRGRDTQYF. Full variable domain (missing parts from reference TRBV1 and TRBJ2-5): VTLLEQNPRWRLVPRGQAVNLRCILKNSQYPWMSWYQQDLQKQLQWLFTLRSPGDKEVKSLPGADYLATRVTDTELRLQVANMSQGRTLYCTCSAGDRGRDTQYFGPGTRLLVL.

About this clone itself: The genes and germline here are from mouse. The sequenced fragment ends 4 residues before the CDR3 boundary, so the rest is inferred from the germline J gene. The chain uses TRBV31 and TRBJ2-1; 7 nucleotides agree with TRBD2. This CDR3 spans 13 amino acids. Germline-derived CDR1 and CDR2 are GKSSPN and SITVG. With V trimmed by 7 bases and J by 3 bases, 6 bases remained unmatched. The CDR3 loop is CASGGGPYAEQFF. The covered CDR3 bases are TGTGCCTCCGGGGGGGGTCCCTATGCT.

Notes on this clone: Mouse gene names apply. The observed sequence ends 4 residues before the CDR3 terminus, with the missing tail filled in from the germline J gene. The genes are TRBV13-2 and TRBJ1-2, with D tentatively TRBD1 (5 bases). Deletions cut 3 bases from V and 2 bases from J, with 8 bases between. CDR3 length equals 13 residues. The V gene's germline CDR1 is NNHNN and CDR2 SYGAGS (reference sequence). The sequenced CDR3 bases are TGTGCCAGCGGTGTGGCAGGGAACTCC. Protein product: CASGVAGNS. The full CDR3 sequence reads CASGVAGNSDYTF.

For this clone: Gene names are mouse gene names. Coverage ceases 3 residues before the CDR3 finishes, and the germline J gene fills in the end. The chain combines TRBV31 with TRBJ1-6; D is unresolved. TRBJ1-6 belongs to the ORF category, with a function that is uncertain. CDR3 length: 14 residues. Trimming stripped 0 bases from V and 7 bases from J, with 10 bases between. Germline V lookup: CDR1 GKSSPN, CDR2 SITVG. The CDR3 loop reads CAWSLGNLNSPLYF. The sequenced CDR3 bases are TGTGCCTGGAGTCTGGGGAACCTCAATTCGCCC.

As to this clone: The genes and germline here are from mouse. The CDR3 goes on 4 residues after the read ends, and that part is filled in from the germline J gene. Other DNA sequences in the same sample also yield this CDR3. V gene TRBV13-1 combines with J gene TRBJ2-2; no firm D call. Germline assignment: CDR1 NSHNY and CDR2 SYGAGN. The germline V and J ends were trimmed by 8 bases and 1 base, with 6 bases remaining between them. The CDR3 has 12 residues. The CDR3 bases that were read are TGTGCCAGTACAGAAAACACCGGG. Translation: CASTENTG. The entire CDR3 reads CASTENTGQLYF.

The sample holds a few counts of this clone. Here the gene names and germline are mouse. The read ends 4 residues early relative to the CDR3; the germline J gene fills the gap. Other DNA sequences in the sample encode the same CDR3. The chain has TRBV13-3 and TRBJ2-4; 8 bases agree with TRBD2. Germline trimming cut 1 base from V and 0 bases from J; bases unmatched to any gene: 4. Germline CDR1 reads NNHDY; CDR2 reads SYVADS. The CDR3 contains 16 residues. The CDR3: CASSDWGGSSQNTLYF. CDR3 DNA, as far as it was read: TGTGCCAGCAGTGATTGGGGGGGTTCTAGTCAAAAC.

This clone has only a few counts. Gene labels here are mouse ones. Read coverage stops 4 residues before the CDR3 terminus; the germline J gene supplies the remainder. The rearrangement joins TRBV4 to TRBJ2-2; the match to TRBD2 covers 8 bases. CDR1 LGHDT and CDR2 YNNKQL come from the germline V gene (reference sequence). Trimming removed 6 bases from V and 0 bases from J; junction bases left unmatched: 0. The CDR3 loop spans 14 amino acids. The sequenced part of the CDR3 DNA is TGTGCCAGCAGGGACTGGGCAAACACCGGG. The encoded protein is CASRDWANTG. The CDR3 in its entirety is CASRDWANTGQLYF.

Notes on this clone: Genes here carry mouse names. The read gets to within 4 residues of the CDR3 end, and the germline J gene fills in the rest. Additional DNA sequences in this sample encode the identical CDR3. V is TRBV1 and J is TRBJ2-1, with TRBD2 matching over 9 bases. CDR3 size: 13 residues. CDR1 and CDR2 from the germline V gene are NSQYPW and LRSPGD (reference sequence). CDR3: CTCSVGGAAEQFF. The sequenced part of the CDR3 DNA is TGCACCTGCAGTGTTGGGGGGGCGGCT. Filled out from reference TRBV1 and TRBJ2-1, the complete variable domain reads VTLLEQNPRWRLVPRGQAVNLRCILKNSQYPWMSWYQQDLQKQLQWLFTLRSPGDKEVKSLPGADYLATRVTDTELRLQVANMSQGRTLYCTCSVGGAAEQFFGPGTRLTVL.

This clone was seen at least ten times. Gene names are the mouse ones. The CDR3 extends 4 residues past the end of the read, so its final part is completed from the germline J gene. The sample carries other DNA sequences with the same CDR3. The V call is TRBV19, the J call TRBJ2-3; a possible D gene is TRBD1 (5 bases). The V gene's germline CDR1 is FNHDT and CDR2 SITEND (reference sequence). The ends were cut back, 2 bases at V and 3 bases at J, with 7 bases in the middle. The CDR3 covers 13 residues. The sequenced part of the CDR3 DNA is TGTGCCAGCAGTATCTGGACAGCAGAA. As protein: CASSIWTAE. The complete CDR3 protein is CASSIWTAETLYF.

This clone appeared a few times. Genes and germline come from the mouse. The CDR3 sequence is CASSPRDRGYEQYF. The CDR3 DNA, read in part, is TGTGCTAGCAGCCCCCGGGACAGGGGATAT. The chain is built from TRBV17 and TRBJ2-7, with 10 bases lining up with TRBD1. The read stops 4 residues short of the end of the CDR3; the missing end is completed from the germline J gene. The CDR3 length is 14 residues. Germline CDR1 reads MNHDT; CDR2 reads YYDKIL.

The table lists this clone with a few counts. The gene names given are mouse names. The CDR3 is cut off 4 residues early in the read; its end comes from the germline J gene. V is TRBV13-1 and J is TRBJ2-7, with unresolved D. Germline V gene lookup returns CDR1 NSHNY and CDR2 SYGAGN. The CDR3 has 14 residues. The CDR3 region is CASSDGNRIYEQYF. The CDR3 DNA, read in part, is TGTGCCAGCAGTGATGGGAACAGAATATAT.

This clone has a handful of counts. The genes and germline here are from mouse. The read comes to an end 4 residues before the CDR3 does, leaving the germline J gene to fill in the end. Distinct nucleotide sequences in the sample also encode this CDR3. V usage is TRBV19 and J usage is TRBJ2-2; 8 bases map to TRBD1. The J segment lost 2 bases and the V segment lost 4 bases, leaving 1 base of the junction unmatched. CDR3 size: 14 residues. CDR1 and CDR2 (germline): FNHDT, SITEND (reference sequence). CDR3 bases read: TGTGCCAGCAGTCAGGGGGCGAACACCGGG. Protein sequence: CASSQGANTG. The CDR3 as a whole reads CASSQGANTGQLYF.

As concerns this clone: The gene names given are mouse names. Sequencing ends 4 residues short of the CDR3 end; the germline J gene provides the rest. J is TRBJ2-3 and V is TRBV5; D is ambiguous. The V end lost 3 bases, the J end lost 0 bases, and 7 bases lay between the germline ends. The CDR3 covers 14 residues. CDR1 and CDR2 (germline): LGHNA, YNLKQL (reference sequence). The covered CDR3 bases are TGTGCCAGCAGCCACGACACTAGTGCAGAA. This sequence encodes CASSHDTSAE. In full, the CDR3 reads CASSHDTSAETLYF.

Details on this clone: Any gene name here is a mouse gene name. The read halts 4 residues ahead of the CDR3 end, with the missing end drawn from the germline J gene. Within the sample, other DNA sequences also encode this same CDR3. The chain joins TRBV13-3 to TRBJ2-4, with 10 bases lining up with TRBD2. This CDR3 has 15 amino acids. Trimming took 3 bases from V and 0 from J; bases not matched to a gene: 1. From germline, CDR1 is NNHDY and CDR2 SYVADS. The CDR3 bases that were read are TGTGCCAGCAGTGGACTGGGGGGTAGTCAAAAC. Amino acids: CASSGLGGSQN. The entire CDR3 is CASSGLGGSQNTLYF. Full variable domain (outside the CDR3, taken from reference TRBV13-3 and TRBJ2-4): EAAVTQSPRSKVAVTGGKVTLSCHQTNNHDYMYWYRQDTGHGLRLIHYSYVADSTEKGDIPDGYKASRPSQENFSLILELASLSQTAVYFCASSGLGGSQNTLYFGAGTRLSVL.

On this clone: The germline and genes are mouse ones. The read is 4 residues too short to cover the CDR3 end, so that end is filled in from the germline J gene. The chain couples TRBV5 to TRBJ2-4, with TRBD2 matching 11 bases. V was clipped by 3 bases and J by 0 bases; unmatched bases: 5. Germline V gene lookup returns CDR1 LGHNA and CDR2 YNLKQL (reference sequence). The CDR3 has 17 residues. CDR3 in amino acids: CASSHRDWGTSQNTLYF. Partial CDR3 DNA: TGTGCCAGCAGCCACCGGGACTGGGGGACTAGTCAAAAC.

A word on this clone: Genes and germline come from the mouse. The CDR3 end falls 4 residues outside the read, so it is completed with the germline J gene. This chain connects TRBV1 to TRBJ2-7; a possible D gene is TRBD1 (6 bases). The germline V gene has CDR1 NSQYPW and CDR2 LRSPGD (reference sequence). This CDR3 contains 13 residues. CDR3 in amino acids: CTCSPGTKYEQYF. The CDR3 DNA, read in part, is TGCACCTGCAGTCCCGGGACAAAATAT.

On this clone itself: Mouse gene names and germline throughout. The read halts 4 residues ahead of the CDR3 end, with the missing end drawn from the germline J gene. This same CDR3 is encoded by further DNA sequences in the sample. V is TRBV13-1 and J is TRBJ2-5, with 8 bases fitting TRBD1. CDR3 length: 14 residues. Per the germline V gene, CDR1 is NSHNY and CDR2 is SYGAGN. After removal of 4 bases from V and 3 bases from J, the junction contained 4 bases not matched to a gene. The CDR3: CASSPDRGQDTQYF. Partial CDR3 DNA: TGTGCCAGCAGTCCTGACAGGGGTCAAGAC.

As regards this clone: Gene names follow the mouse nomenclature. The read ends 4 residues shy of where the CDR3 ends; the end is completed using the germline J gene. The V and J genes are TRBV13-1 and TRBJ2-2; TRBD2 matches at 10 bases. CDR1 is NSHNY, CDR2 SYGAGN, per germline. Unmatched junction bases numbered 4, after V lost 5 bases and J lost 0 bases. CDR3 size: 16 residues. The sequenced CDR3 bases are TGTGCCAGCAGCTTGACTGGGGGGTCAAACACCGGG. Translated, it gives CASSLTGGSNTG. The full CDR3 is CASSLTGGSNTGQLYF.

Points on this clone: Gene names and germline refer to mouse. Partial CDR3 DNA: TGTGCCAGCGGTGATGCGAACAGGGATGACCAAGAC. It yields the protein CASGDANRDDQD. The whole CDR3 is CASGDANRDDQDTQYF. The chain uses TRBV13-2 and TRBJ2-5, with a weak D call TRBD1 (6 bases). The DNA ends 4 residues before the CDR3 does, and the rest of the CDR3 is filled in from the germline J gene. Deletions cut 0 bases from V and 1 base from J, with 12 bases between. Germline-derived CDR1 and CDR2 are NNHNN and SYGAGS (reference sequence). CDR3 length equals 16 residues.

About this clone itself: Each gene name is a mouse one. The CDR3: CTCSADLTGGSSYEQYF. The DNA read from the CDR3 is TGCACCTGCAGTGCAGATCTGACTGGGGGTAGCTCCTAT. This rearrangement joins TRBV1 to TRBJ2-7; 9 nucleotides align to TRBD2. The CDR3 goes on 4 residues after the read ends, and that part is filled in from the germline J gene. There are 17 residues in the CDR3. Germline-derived CDR1 and CDR2 are NSQYPW and LRSPGD (reference sequence). The ends lost 0 bases at V and 0 bases at J; junction bases unmatched: 6.

This clone was counted between two and nine times. All gene names here are mouse names. The read is 4 residues too short to cover the CDR3 end, so that end is filled in from the germline J gene. The J gene is TRBJ1-2, the V gene TRBV19; D might be TRBD1 (6 bases). Germline CDR1 FNHDT, CDR2 SITEND (reference sequence). V was clipped by 4 bases and J by 2 bases, with 15 bases between them. The CDR3 has 15 residues. CDR3 bases read: TGTGCCAGCAGTGCCCGGGGGGCAGGGAACTCC. Its protein product is CASSARGAGNS. The whole CDR3 protein reads CASSARGAGNSDYTF. The entire variable domain, with the rest obtained from reference TRBV19 and TRBJ1-2, is as follows: GGIITQTPKFLIGQEGQKLTLKCQQNFNHDTMYWYRQDSGKGLRLIYYSITENDLQKGDLSEGYDASREKKSSFSLTVTSAQKNEMAVFLCASSARGAGNSDYTFGSGTRLLVI.